This entry lists 21 T cell receptor beta chains sequenced from one sample in a study of shared clonotypes between healthy human individuals. CD45RO negativity and positive selection for CCR7 defined naive CD8 cells, a population that excluded terminally differentiated effector memory CD45RA+ cells. Produced via immunoSEQ multiplex PCR; TCRdb's table is partial and in-frame only. The table records about 2.1 million clones, about 93% of them present only once. Sequencing used naive CD8+ T cells from PBMCs. The receptors were sampled from a man aged 18 to 35 in good health. Some clones in this sample may be carry-over from other donors' samples.

The chain joins TRBV10-1 to TRBJ2-3; D is undetermined. Trimming left V 3 bases short and J 0 bases short, with 10 bases between. Germline V gene sequence: CDR1 WNHNN, CDR2 SYGVQD (reference sequence). This CDR3 has 15 amino acids. CDR3 DNA: TGCGCCAGCAGTGAAGGGTTAACTAGCACAGATACGCAGTATTTT. Residues: CASSEGLTSTDTQYF.

The chain has TRBV7-9 and TRBJ2-2; D perhaps matches TRBD1 (5 bases). V dropped 5 bases and J dropped 5 bases, with 21 bases sitting between them. CDR3 length: 17 residues. Per the germline V gene, CDR1 is SEHNR and CDR2 is FQNEAQ (reference sequence). The CDR3 is CASSRRSDSPLTGELFF. The DNA for the CDR3 is TGTGCCAGCAGCCGGCGGTCCGACAGCCCTCTTACCGGGGAGCTGTTTTTT.

The chain has TRBV10-1 and TRBJ2-7; D remains ambiguous. The germline gives CDR1 WNHNN, CDR2 SYGVQD (reference sequence). CDR3 length: 12 residues. V lost 8 bases and J 2 bases, leaving 10 bases between the germline ends. The CDR3 DNA reads as TGCGCCAGCGGATACAGAACCTACGAGCAGTACTTC. Translating gives CASGYRTYEQYF.

Points on this clone: Other DNA sequences in the same sample also yield this CDR3. The V gene is TRBV5-4, the J gene TRBJ1-3; D gene ambiguous. V shed 0 bases and J shed 0 bases, with 4 bases lying between them. The CDR3 runs to 14 residues. Germline CDR1 SGHNT, CDR2 YYREEE (reference sequence). CDR3 nucleotide sequence: TGTGCCAGCAGCTTGGAGGGCTCTGGAAACACCATATATTTT. This codes for CASSLEGSGNTIYF.

For the CDR3, the DNA is TGTGCCAGCAGCTTCTCTAAGCGGCTCACAGATACGCAGTATTTT. Encoded protein: CASSFSKRLTDTQYF. The chain couples TRBV7-6 to TRBJ2-3; D is possibly TRBD2 (5 bases). Germline values: CDR1 SGHVS, CDR2 FNYEAQ. Trimming took 3 bases from V and 2 from J, leaving 12 bases between them. The length of the CDR3 is 15 residues.

The rearrangement links TRBV21-1 to TRBJ1-4. TRBV21-1 is labeled a pseudogene. The CDR3 sequence is 15 residues long. CDR3 amino acids: CARGAKGPLNEKLFF. In nucleotides, the CDR3 is TGTGCCAGAGGAGCAAAGGGTCCATTAAATGAAAAACTGTTTTTT.

This clone was observed a single time. V is TRBV6-6 and J is TRBJ1-1; D ambiguous. This CDR3 comprises 13 residues. The germline V and J ends were trimmed by 5 bases and 5 bases, with 12 bases remaining between them. Germline values: CDR1 MNHNY, CDR2 SVGAGI (reference sequence). CDR3 DNA: TGTGCCAGCAGTCCTCGATTGGGAACTGAAGCTTTCTTT. This codes for CASSPRLGTEAFF.

This chain uses TRBV7-2 with TRBJ2-7; 9 bases map to TRBD2. The CDR3 covers 15 residues. Germline V gene lookup returns CDR1 SGHTA and CDR2 FQGNSA. J gave up 4 bases and V 5 bases, and 9 bases lay outside the gene matches. The CDR3 protein is CASSLIAGAKYEQYF. The CDR3, as DNA: TGTGCCAGCAGCCTCATAGCGGGAGCTAAGTACGAGCAGTACTTC.

This clone was detected once. The CDR3 bases are TGTGCCAGCAACGAAGGCAGGGGCACTGAAGCTTTCTTT. Protein sequence: CASNEGRGTEAFF. The V gene is TRBV2, the J gene TRBJ1-1; tentatively, D is TRBD1 (6 bases). Germline values: CDR1 SNHLY, CDR2 FYNNEI. There are 13 residues in the CDR3. V lost 7 bases to trimming and J lost 4 bases, with 13 bases between them.

The chain combines TRBV19 with TRBJ2-2; 11 nucleotides line up with TRBD2. CDR1 LNHDA and CDR2 SQIVND come from the germline V gene (reference sequence). There are 18 residues in the CDR3. Trimming took 5 bases from V and 1 from J; bases not matched to a gene: 9. CDR3 in amino acids: CASSPFPLAGGNTGELFF. The CDR3 DNA sequence: TGTGCCAGTAGTCCGTTCCCCCTAGCGGGGGGGAACACCGGGGAGCTGTTTTTT.

As to this clone: Other nucleotide sequences from this sample produce the same CDR3. The chain links TRBV6-5 to TRBJ1-2; D is possibly TRBD1 (5 bases). CDR1 is MNHEY and CDR2 is SVGAGI in the germline V gene. CDR3 length: 13 residues. V was pared by 0 bases and J by 4 bases, with 6 bases between. For the CDR3, the DNA is TGTGCCAGCAGTTACTCCAGGGCCTATGGCTACACCTTC. Its translation is CASSYSRAYGYTF.

The chain recombines TRBV6-1 with TRBJ1-2; TRBD1 matches at 7 bases. Trimming removed 5 bases from V and 2 bases from J; junction bases left unmatched: 8. The CDR3 totals 15 residues. Germline V gene data show CDR1 as MNHNS and CDR2 as SASEGT. CDR3 amino acids: CASSFIRDRNYGYTF. CDR3 in DNA: TGTGCCAGCAGTTTCATCCGGGACAGAAACTATGGCTACACCTTC.

This rearrangement joins TRBV27 to TRBJ1-1, with D possibly matching TRBD1 (5 bases). Trimming pared 5 bases from V and 1 base from J, leaving 11 bases between. The length of the CDR3 is 14 residues. Germline-derived CDR1 and CDR2 are MNHEY and SMNVEV (reference sequence). CDR3 amino acids: CASSIRGPNTEAFF. The CDR3 nucleotides are TGTGCCAGCAGTATAAGGGGACCGAACACTGAAGCTTTCTTT.

This chain links TRBV19 with TRBJ2-7, with a weak D call TRBD2 (6 bases). Per the germline V gene, CDR1 is LNHDA and CDR2 is SQIVND (reference sequence). V was shortened by 5 bases and J by 5 bases, with 19 bases between the two germline ends. This CDR3 spans 15 amino acids. This chain's CDR3 is CASSSEGLEPHEQYF. In nucleotides, the CDR3 is TGTGCCAGTAGTTCAGAGGGACTGGAGCCCCACGAGCAGTACTTC. The variable domain in full, completed from reference TRBV19 and TRBJ2-7, reads DGGITQSPKYLFRKEGQNVTLSCEQNLNHDAMYWYRQDPGQGLRLIYYSQIVNDFQKGDIAEGYSVSREKKESFPLTVTSAQKNPTAFYLCASSSEGLEPHEQYFGPGTRLTVT.

Only one count was recorded for this clone. The V and J genes are TRBV5-1 and TRBJ1-3; D possibly corresponds to TRBD1 (5 bases). Germline CDR1 reads SGHRS; CDR2 reads YFSETQ. This CDR3 spans 13 amino acids. The ends were cut back, 0 bases at V and 8 bases at J, with 9 bases in the middle. The CDR3 reads CASSLARGDTIYF. As DNA, the CDR3 is TGCGCCAGCAGCTTGGCAAGGGGAGACACCATATATTTT.

The rearrangement links TRBV28 to TRBJ1-5; D unclear. V dropped 4 bases and J dropped 4 bases, with 11 bases sitting between them. CDR3 size: 14 residues. Looked up from germline, CDR1 is MDHEN and CDR2 is SYDVKM. The CDR3, as DNA: TGTGCCAGCAGTTCTCCGCGGTCTAATCAGCCCCAGCATTTT. Amino acids: CASSSPRSNQPQHF.

This sequence joins TRBV4-1 and TRBJ1-4; TRBD1 is a possible D gene (6 bases). The CDR3 has 14 amino acids. CDR1 and CDR2 (germline): MGHRA, YSYEKL. Trimming removed 1 base from V and 8 bases from J, with 11 bases in between. CDR3 amino acids: CASSQATGMEKLFF. The CDR3 DNA is TGCGCCAGCAGCCAAGCCACAGGGATGGAAAAACTGTTTTTT.

The chain joins TRBV27 to TRBJ2-3; perhaps TRBD2 as D (6 bases). CDR1 is MNHEY and CDR2 is SMNVEV in the germline V gene (reference sequence). The CDR3 is made up of 18 amino acids. Trimming took 3 bases from V and 3 from J, leaving 22 bases between them. The CDR3 coding sequence is TGTGCCAGCAGTTTCTCTTGGGGGGAGGTCCCCTTGACAGATACGCAGTATTTT. Its translation: CASSFSWGEVPLTDTQYF.

The chain employs TRBV7-8 and TRBJ2-3; 8 bases are shared with TRBD1. Germline CDR1 and CDR2: SGHVS and FQNEAQ. Unmatched junction bases numbered 13, after V lost 5 bases and J lost 6 bases. CDR3 size: 16 residues. CDR3 protein: CASSAQAGGAGDTQYF. CDR3 nucleotides: TGTGCCAGCAGCGCACAGGCAGGGGGCGCAGGGGATACGCAGTATTTT.

This clone was seen only once. The chain recombines TRBV2 with TRBJ2-1; 11 nucleotides match TRBD2. V lost 5 bases and J lost 7; bases outside the gene matches: 10. The CDR3 extends over 16 amino acids. CDR1 is SNHLY, CDR2 FYNNEI, per germline. Here the CDR3 reads CASSKKLAGAGNEQFF. DNA of the CDR3: TGTGCCAGCAGTAAAAAACTAGCGGGAGCGGGAAATGAGCAGTTCTTC.

The rearrangement uses TRBV11-2 and TRBJ2-1; D gene unclear. V gave up 5 bases and J gave up 7 bases, with 12 bases separating them. From germline, CDR1 is SGHAT and CDR2 FQNNGV. The CDR3 totals 13 residues. The CDR3 sequence: CASSLHASNEQFF. In DNA form, the CDR3 reads TGTGCCAGCAGCCTCCATGCGTCTAATGAGCAGTTCTTC.